What follows are 14 T cell receptor beta chains derived from one specimen sequenced in a study of blood T cell repertoires in COVID-19. Produced via immunoSEQ multiplex PCR; TCRdb's table is partial and in-frame only. The sample contains approximately 210,000 clones, about 90% of which appear only once. Sequenced material: PBMCs or T cells enriched from blood (not recorded which). The receptors here all came from a woman aged 45 to 65 with acute COVID-19.

CDR3 amino acids: CASSWDSNTGELFF. In nucleotides, the CDR3 is TGTGCCAGCAGCTGGGACAGTAACACCGGGGAGCTGTTTTTT. This chain joins TRBV5-4 and TRBJ2-2; TRBD1 matches at 7 bases. Trimming at V came to 3 bases and at J to 2 bases, leaving 1 base not matched to a gene. This CDR3 comprises 14 residues. Germline-derived CDR1 and CDR2 are SGHNT and YYREEE (reference sequence).

The V call is TRBV5-1, the J call TRBJ2-6; no definite D call. Germline CDR1 and CDR2: SGHRS and YFSETQ. The CDR3 covers 13 residues. Trimming removed 5 bases at V and 3 bases at J, with 6 bases between. CDR3 nucleotides: TGCGCCAGCAGTCTAAGTGGGGCCAACGTCCTGACTTTC. This translates into CASSLSGANVLTF.

V is TRBV2 and J is TRBJ1-4; D might be TRBD1 (6 bases). CDR1 and CDR2 from the germline V gene are SNHLY and FYNNEI. Deletions cut 5 bases from V and 5 bases from J, with 15 bases between. The CDR3 is 15 residues long. This CDR3 reads CASSLQGVGNEKLFF. DNA of the CDR3: TGTGCCAGCAGTTTACAGGGCGTGGGCAATGAAAAACTGTTTTTT.

The V gene is TRBV5-1, the J gene TRBJ2-5; maybe TRBD2 (5 bases). This CDR3 comprises 15 residues. V was trimmed by 0 bases and J by 6 bases, leaving 15 bases between them. The germline CDR1 and CDR2 sequences are SGHRS and YFSETQ. The CDR3 region is CASSLGGDSVKTQYF. In DNA, the CDR3 is TGCGCCAGCAGCTTGGGGGGAGACTCCGTGAAGACCCAGTACTTC.

The rearrangement links TRBV27 to TRBJ2-7; 7 nucleotides line up with TRBD2. V lost 6 bases and J lost 3; bases outside the gene matches: 17. This CDR3 spans 17 amino acids. CDR1 MNHEY and CDR2 SMNVEV come from the germline V gene (reference sequence). Here the CDR3 DNA reads TGTGCCAGCAGCAGCTTAGAGGGAGGGACGGAACTCTACGAGCAGTACTTC. Translation gives CASSSLEGGTELYEQYF.

The chain uses TRBV10-1 and TRBJ2-5; 14 positions agree with TRBD2. Unmatched junction bases numbered 10, after V lost 8 bases and J lost 5 bases. CDR3 length: 16 residues. In germline, CDR1 is WNHNN, CDR2 SYGVQD (reference sequence). The CDR3 DNA sequence: TGCGCCAGCGTGGGACTAGCGGGAGTCCCTAAGGAGACCCAGTACTTC. Translation gives CASVGLAGVPKETQYF.

The gene calls are TRBV6-5 and TRBJ2-7, with D maybe TRBD2 (5 bases). Germline V gives CDR1 MNHEY, CDR2 SVGAGI. The ends were cut back, 6 bases at V and 1 base at J, with 10 bases in the middle. The CDR3 covers 13 residues. CDR3 coding DNA: TGTGCCAGCAGGCGGACTGGATCCTACGAGCAGTACTTC. As protein: CASRRTGSYEQYF.

In this sample, this clone turned up once. The chain joins TRBV28 to TRBJ1-2; 7 nucleotides line up with TRBD1. Germline CDR1 MDHEN, CDR2 SYDVKM. Germline trimming cut 7 bases from V and 11 bases from J; bases unmatched to any gene: 10. The CDR3 has 12 residues. The CDR3 DNA reads as TGTGCCAGCACCATTCAGGGGGTCCCATACACCTTC. It specifies CASTIQGVPYTF.

The chain has TRBV19 and TRBJ2-2; TRBD1 might be the D (7 bases). This CDR3 has 13 residues. Looked up from germline, CDR1 is LNHDA and CDR2 is SQIVND (reference sequence). V gave up 8 bases and J gave up 4 bases, with 11 bases separating them. The CDR3 sequence is CASQGGGTGELFF. The CDR3, as DNA: TGTGCCAGTCAGGGGGGCGGCACCGGGGAGCTGTTTTTT.

This chain joins TRBV24-1 and TRBJ2-2; D possibly corresponds to TRBD2 (5 bases). V lost 1 base, J lost 5 bases, and 16 bases lay in between. The CDR3 is 17 amino acids. Germline CDR1 KGHDR, CDR2 SFDVKD. Written as DNA, the CDR3 is TGTGCCACCAGTGATTTTGCAGAGGGATTTAGAACCGGGGAGCTGTTTTTT. It yields the protein CATSDFAEGFRTGELFF.

The chain employs TRBV5-1 and TRBJ2-1; 7 nucleotides agree with TRBD2. The CDR3 has 14 residues. With V trimmed by 3 bases and J by 5 bases, 5 bases remained unmatched. Germline CDR1 reads SGHRS; CDR2 reads YFSETQ. CDR3 sequence: CASSWGTTNNEQFF. The CDR3 coding sequence is TGCGCCAGCAGCTGGGGGACTACTAACAATGAGCAGTTCTTC.

The chain combines TRBV28 with TRBJ2-1; perhaps TRBD1 as D (7 bases). Germline V gene lookup returns CDR1 MDHEN and CDR2 SYDVKM. CDR3 length equals 15 residues. V was cut by 6 bases and J by 1 base, with 13 bases left in between. The CDR3 region has the DNA TGTGCCAGCAGGCGGGACAGATCTTCCTACAATGAGCAGTTCTTC. Translation gives CASRRDRSSYNEQFF.

The rearrangement joins TRBV7-3 to TRBJ1-2; perhaps TRBD1 as D (5 bases). Germline CDR1 reads SGHTA; CDR2 reads FQGTGA. The V and J ends lost 5 bases and 0 bases respectively, with 10 bases between them. The CDR3 has 14 amino acids. DNA for the CDR3: TGTGCCAGCAGCCAAGGGGCTTCTAACTATGGCTACACCTTC. Translating it yields CASSQGASNYGYTF.

The V gene is TRBV3-1 (or the pseudogene TRBV3-2), the J gene TRBJ2-1, with 11 bases fitting TRBD2. This CDR3 has 13 residues. V gave up 1 base and J gave up 15 bases; unmatched junction bases: 5. Germline V CDR1 and CDR2: LGHDT, YNNKEL (reference sequence). CDR3 sequence reads: CASSQGTSGSPFF. For the CDR3, the DNA is TGTGCCAGCAGCCAAGGAACTAGCGGGAGCCCGTTCTTC.